This T cell receptor beta chain comes out of a study of PD-L1 blockade in urothelial cancer. On the study more broadly: Atezolizumab (1,200 mg intravenously every 3 weeks) began in about 2014 for patients.

The CDR3 runs 17 residues. The V and J ends lost 10 bases and 3 bases, in that order; junction bases with no gene match: 13. Per the germline V gene, CDR1 is MDHEN and CDR2 is SYDVKM. Noted time point: pretreatment peripheral blood. Into every PCR, synthetic TCR analog templates were spiked. Assay: immunoSEQ multiplex PCR; the TCRdb copy retains only in-frame clones and omits some. This sample has tens of thousands of clones; 75% to 85% occur once, and the top ten carry 1.6%. This receptor was identified in a man aged 65 to 79 with urothelial cancer. Sequences were derived from PBMCs, sampled around atezolizumab (anti-PD-L1) treatment. This chain joins TRBV28 and TRBJ1-5, with 12 nucleotides matching TRBD1. This CDR3 reads CATGGQGAVYINQPQHF. CDR3 DNA: TGTGCCACGGGGGGACAGGGGGCCGTGTACATCAATCAGCCCCAGCATTTT.